A single sample gave rise to the 10 T cell receptor beta chains below, sequenced in a study of T-cell reconstitution after alpha-beta-depleted transplantation in children. Unique molecular identifiers were incorporated when the TCRbeta library was constructed. TCRdb itself ran the PCR reads through MiXCR, one entry per CDR3 protein. This table holds some 200,000 distinct CDR3 sequences, roughly 11% found once. Here the sequenced sample was PBMCs, taken before TCRalphabeta/CD19-depleted stem cell transplant. The receptors were sampled from a child younger than two with acute myeloid leukemia, due to receive a stem cell transplant.

The V and J genes are TRBV6-5 and TRBJ2-5; possible D gene TRBD2, 6 bases. V lost 1 base, J lost 2 bases, and 14 bases lay in between. This CDR3 region has 16 residues. Germline V gene data show CDR1 as MNHEY and CDR2 as SVGAGI. This CDR3 reads CASSYYYGLPQETQYF. The CDR3 bases are TGTGCCAGCAGTTACTACTACGGACTACCTCAAGAGACCCAGTACTTC.

The table lists this clonotype with many counts. The chain links TRBV3-1 to TRBJ2-3; 9 bases line up with TRBD2. V lost 2 bases and J lost 4; bases outside the gene matches: 10. This CDR3 region has 17 residues. Germline lookup yields CDR1 LGHDT and CDR2 YNNKEL (reference sequence). The CDR3 nucleotides are TGTGCCAGCAGCCAACGTCGCCTAGCGGGGCACGCAGATACGCAGTATTTT. Translating it yields CASSQRRLAGHADTQYF.

This clonotype was seen at least ten times. V and J are TRBV7-2 and TRBJ2-1; 7 bases are shared with TRBD2. After removal of 0 bases from V and 9 bases from J, the junction contained 20 bases not matched to a gene. Per germline, CDR1 SGHTA and CDR2 FQGNSA. The CDR3 length is 19 residues. CDR3: CASSLAGGPIPTIRAEQFF. The CDR3 DNA reads as TGTGCCAGCAGCTTAGCGGGAGGGCCCATACCCACCATAAGGGCTGAGCAGTTCTTC.

This clonotype showed up many times. The V and J genes are TRBV28 and TRBJ2-7; 7 bases fit TRBD1. Germline CDR1 and CDR2: MDHEN and SYDVKM. The V and J ends lost 6 bases and 6 bases, in that order; junction bases with no gene match: 14. CDR3 length: 15 residues. CDR3 sequence (DNA): TGTGCCAGCAGACCACAGGGGATCGGGAAGAGCGAGCAGTACTTC. Protein: CASRPQGIGKSEQYF.

On this clonotype: With a much larger clone just one base away, this may be a read error. The chain is built from TRBV5-4 and TRBJ1-2; D call uncertain. The germline V and J ends were trimmed by 4 bases and 10 bases, with 20 bases remaining between them. Germline loops: CDR1 SGHNT, CDR2 YYREEE (reference sequence). The CDR3 has 14 amino acids. In nucleotides, the CDR3 is TGTGCCAGCAGCCGAGGAACGTCGACGGGCGACTACACCTTC. It codes for CASSRGTSTGDYTF.

The CDR3 protein is CSVEEGRTSGSYEQYF. The CDR3 DNA reads as TGCAGCGTTGAAGAGGGGCGGACTAGCGGGTCCTACGAGCAGTACTTC. The rearrangement joins TRBV29-1 to TRBJ2-7, with 11 bases identical to TRBD2. Germline lookup yields CDR1 SQVTM and CDR2 ANQGSEA. This CDR3 region has 16 residues. After removal of 0 bases from V and 1 base from J, the junction contained 5 bases not matched to a gene.

This clonotype was picked up many times. The chain is built from TRBV20-1 and TRBJ2-1, with a possible D match to TRBD2 (5 bases). There are 15 residues in the CDR3. V was trimmed by 5 bases and J by 8 bases, leaving 22 bases between them. The germline V gene has CDR1 DFQATT and CDR2 SNEGSKA (reference sequence). The CDR3 DNA follows: TGCAGTGCTGGCCTAGTGAGGGCCCTAGGTCATGAGCAGTTCTTC. As protein: CSAGLVRALGHEQFF.

This clonotype was seen ten or more times. The chain is built from TRBV5-1 and TRBJ1-2; a possible D gene is TRBD1 (5 bases). Deletions cut 1 base from V and 6 bases from J, with 16 bases between. The CDR3 spans 15 residues. Germline V lookup: CDR1 SGHRS, CDR2 YFSETQ. The CDR3 here is CASSLTGTLENGYTF. Written as DNA, the CDR3 is TGCGCCAGCAGCTTGACAGGCACCCTCGAGAATGGCTACACCTTC.

V and J are TRBV4-3 and TRBJ2-1, with D maybe TRBD1 (6 bases). V was pared by 1 base and J by 6 bases, with 16 bases between. CDR3 length: 16 amino acids. Per germline, CDR1 LGHNA and CDR2 YSLEER. CDR3 in amino acids: CASSQGAGVWTNEQFF. CDR3 sequence (DNA): TGCGCCAGCAGCCAAGGGGCAGGGGTTTGGACCAATGAGCAGTTCTTC.

This clonotype was seen ten or more times. The chain has TRBV19 and TRBJ1-1; D gene unclear. There are 15 residues in the CDR3. Germline CDR1 is LNHDA and CDR2 is SQIVND (reference sequence). Trimming cost V 0 bases and J 0 bases, with 8 bases left between them. CDR3 in amino acids: CASSIDRDMNTEAFF. In DNA, the CDR3 is TGTGCCAGTAGTATAGATCGGGATATGAACACTGAAGCTTTCTTT. Using reference TRBV19 and TRBJ1-1 for the parts outside the CDR3, the full variable domain is DGGITQSPKYLFRKEGQNVTLSCEQNLNHDAMYWYRQDPGQGLRLIYYSQIVNDFQKGDIAEGYSVSREKKESFPLTVTSAQKNPTAFYLCASSIDRDMNTEAFFGQGTRLTVV.